This T cell receptor beta chain was sequenced for a study of blood T cell repertoires in COVID-19. Study-level background: Researchers got acute and convalescent COVID-19 samples from the United States, Italy and Spain. T cells, B-cell-depleted T cells, or PBMCs provided the cDNA or gDNA that served as material.

Generated by immunoSEQ multiplex PCR, the TCRdb table keeps only in-frame clones and is missing some. The sample holds fewer than 300,000 clones, over 75% seen once. CDR3 length: 16 amino acids. Per the germline V gene, CDR1 is LNHDA and CDR2 is SQIVND (reference sequence). Trimming cost V 5 bases and J 5 bases; bases outside gene matches: 12. This chain links TRBV19 with TRBJ1-1; TRBD1 agrees at 9 bases. The sequenced sample was peripheral blood. The sequence was collected from a human donor in a cohort sampled during active COVID-19. CDR3 amino acids: CASSSHVGTGLTEAFF. The CDR3 DNA follows: TGTGCCAGTAGTTCCCACGTGGGGACAGGGCTTACTGAAGCTTTCTTT.